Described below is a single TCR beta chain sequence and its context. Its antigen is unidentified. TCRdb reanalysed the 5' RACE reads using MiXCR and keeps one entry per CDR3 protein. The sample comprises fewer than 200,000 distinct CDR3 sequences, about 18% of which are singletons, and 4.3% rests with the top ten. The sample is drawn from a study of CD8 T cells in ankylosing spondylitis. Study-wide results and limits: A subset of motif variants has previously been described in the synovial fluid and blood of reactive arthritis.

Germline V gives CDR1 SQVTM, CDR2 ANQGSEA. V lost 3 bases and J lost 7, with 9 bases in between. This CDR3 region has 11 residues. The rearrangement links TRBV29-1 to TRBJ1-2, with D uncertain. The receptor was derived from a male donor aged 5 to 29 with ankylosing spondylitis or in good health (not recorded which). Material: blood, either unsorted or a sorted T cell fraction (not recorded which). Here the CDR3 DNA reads TGCAGCGTTGATTCTGGTGTTGGCTACACCTTC. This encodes CSVDSGVGYTF.